The text below deals with one T cell receptor beta chain. Per the original methods: Reference gene primer amplification gave estimated nucleated cell counts. Clones were sequenced by immunoSEQ multiplex PCR, and TCRdb holds only the in-frame ones, with some missing. V, J and clone size derive from that table, while D and trimming were established from the DNA sequence. Here the sample spans tens of thousands of clones, 88% being singletons. This sample is drawn from a study of blood T cell repertoires in COVID-19. Across the study: Collection of acute and convalescent COVID-19 samples took place in the United States, Italy and Spain.

The sample taken for sequencing was peripheral blood. This clonotype was sampled from a human donor in a cohort sampled during active COVID-19.

CDR3 bases: TGTGCCAGCACTCGGGTAATGAACACTGAAGCTTTCTTT. It codes for CASTRVMNTEAFF. The chain is built from TRBV6-5 and TRBJ1-1; no reliable D call. Germline-derived CDR1 and CDR2 are MNHEY and SVGAGI. The V end was cut by 7 bases, the J end by 0 bases, with 9 bases between. The CDR3 consists of 13 residues.